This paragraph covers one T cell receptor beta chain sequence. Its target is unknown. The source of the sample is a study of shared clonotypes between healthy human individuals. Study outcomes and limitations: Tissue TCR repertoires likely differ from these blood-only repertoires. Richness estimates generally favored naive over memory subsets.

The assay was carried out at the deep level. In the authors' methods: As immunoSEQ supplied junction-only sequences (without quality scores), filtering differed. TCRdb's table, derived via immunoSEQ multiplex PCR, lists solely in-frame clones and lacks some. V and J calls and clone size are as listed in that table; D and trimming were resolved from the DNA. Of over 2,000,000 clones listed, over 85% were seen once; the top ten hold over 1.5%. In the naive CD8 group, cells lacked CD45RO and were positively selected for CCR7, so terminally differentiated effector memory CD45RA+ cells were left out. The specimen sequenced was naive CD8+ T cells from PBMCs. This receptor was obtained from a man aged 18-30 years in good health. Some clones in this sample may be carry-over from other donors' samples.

The DNA of the CDR3 is TGTGCCAGCAGCTCAAACCGGGACTTCTTCAGCTCCTACGAGCAGTACTTC. It specifies CASSSNRDFFSSYEQYF. J is TRBJ2-7 and V is TRBV7-9, with a possible D match to TRBD2 (6 bases). Germline V gene lookup returns CDR1 SEHNR and CDR2 FQNEAQ (reference sequence). CDR3 length equals 17 residues. Trimming took off 4 bases at V and 0 bases at J, with 19 bases between the two ends.